The rows below give T cell receptor beta chains drawn from one sample of a study of naive and memory T cell subsets. MiXCR, run by TCRdb on the UMI-ligation and nested PCR reads, gives a single entry per CDR3 protein. In the table there are about 150,000 distinct CDR3 sequences, under 25% of which are singletons. The sample taken for sequencing was naive CD4+ T cells from blood. The receptors were sampled from a human donor in good health. The CDR3 runs from the conserved cysteine through the conserved F or W. D genes are given only for firm matches. Size is omitted from some rows. Given values are once, few, many or a class for expanded clones.

abundance | d_gene | j_gene | v_gene | CDR3nt | CDR3aa
few | . | TRBJ2-7 | TRBV29-1 | TGCAGCGTTGGCCTCCGGGAAACCTCCTACGAGCAGTACTTC | CSVGLRETSYEQYF
. | TRBD1 | TRBJ1-1 | TRBV30 | TGTGCCTGGAGTAAGACCTCGACAGGGATGGCTGAAGCTTTCTTT | CAWSKTSTGMAEAFF
. | . | TRBJ2-5 | TRBV6-5 | TGTGCCAGCAGTAGGTTGGGCTCTTTGGAGACCCAGTACTTC | CASSRLGSLETQYF
. | . | TRBJ1-6 | TRBV12-3/TRBV12-4 | TGTGCCAGCAGTTTAGGCCTTAAGGGGACCTCCTATAATTCACCCCTCCACTTT | CASSLGLKGTSYNSPLHF
few | TRBD1 | TRBJ2-3 | TRBV28 | TGTGCCAGCACCTCTTGGACAGGCAGCACAGATACGCAGTATTTT | CASTSWTGSTDTQYF
many | TRBD1 | TRBJ2-1 | TRBV28 | TGTGCCACCGATACCGGGACAGGGTCCCAGTTCTTC | CATDTGTGSQFF
few | . | TRBJ2-3 | TRBV28 | TGTGCCAGCAGACCCCCGAGCACAGATACGCAGTATTTT | CASRPPSTDTQYF
. | . | TRBJ2-1 | TRBV27 | TGTGCCAGCAGTTTATGGCAGGGTGTGCAGTTCTTC | CASSLWQGVQFF
. | TRBD2 | TRBJ2-1 | TRBV5-4 | TGTGCCAGCAGCTTGTTAGTCGCGGGAGGGCGCAACAATGAGCAGTTCTTC | CASSLLVAGGRNNEQFF
. | . | TRBJ2-5 | TRBV6-6 | TGTGCCAGCAGTGCCCTAGTTGGAGGGGAGACCCAGTACTTC | CASSALVGGETQYF
. | . | TRBJ2-1 | TRBV5-4 | TGTGCCAGCAGCTTGTTTTTGGGGTCCGCCCACAATGAGCAGTTCTTC | CASSLFLGSAHNEQFF
. | TRBD1 | TRBJ2-1 | TRBV6-9 | TGTGCCAGCAGTTCGCCGGGACAGGGCATCGGTGAGCAGTTCTTC | CASSSPGQGIGEQFF
few | TRBD2 | TRBJ2-3 | TRBV12-3/TRBV12-4 | TGTGCCAGCAGTTTCTGGACTAGCGGGAACCCAGATACGCAGTATTTT | CASSFWTSGNPDTQYF
many | TRBD1 | TRBJ1-4 | TRBV6-5 | TGTGCCAGCACCCAACCCTCCGGACAGGGCAGGGCAACTAATGAAAAACTGTTTTTT | CASTQPSGQGRATNEKLFF
. | TRBD1 | TRBJ2-6 | TRBV3-1 | TGTGCCAGCAGGCAACCCCCGGGACAGAGTGGATCTGGGGCCAACGTCCTGACTTTC | CASRQPPGQSGSGANVLTF
. | . | TRBJ2-1 | TRBV5-1 | TGCGCCAGCAGCAATAATCCAGGGTCCAATGAGCAGTTCTTC | CASSNNPGSNEQFF
. | . | TRBJ1-4 | TRBV10-2 | TGCGCCAGCAGCGGTGTCGGTAATGAAAAACTGTTTTTT | CASSGVGNEKLFF
few | TRBD2 | TRBJ2-1 | TRBV5-1 | TGCGCCAGCAGCTTTAGCGGGAGAGGCCACAATGAGCAGTTCTTC | CASSFSGRGHNEQFF
. | TRBD1 | TRBJ2-3 | TRBV28 | TGTGCCAGAAGCCCCCGGACAGGCACCAGCACAGATACGCAGTATTTT | CARSPRTGTSTDTQYF
many | . | TRBJ1-1 | TRBV30 | TGTGCCTGGTGTCCTGGACCCATGAACACTGAAGCTTTCTTT | CAWCPGPMNTEAFF
few | . | TRBJ2-2 | TRBV20-1 | TGCAGTGCTCCCCGGGAGTTCGGCACCGGGGAGCTGTTTTTT | CSAPREFGTGELFF
few | TRBD2 | TRBJ2-7 | TRBV29-1 | TGCAGCGTGGCGGTCGGAGCGGGAGGGTACGAGCAGTACTTC | CSVAVGAGGYEQYF